This is a list of T cell receptor beta chains from one sample in a study of blood T cell repertoires in COVID-19. Assay: immunoSEQ multiplex PCR; the TCRdb copy retains only in-frame clones and omits some. The sample lists 200,000 to 250,000 clones; approximately 90% were seen once. The material sequenced was peripheral blood. Receptors were obtained from a man younger than 35 with active or convalescent COVID-19. Both conserved end residues are part of each CDR3. D genes are given only for firm matches. Clone size appears in some rows only: once, few, many, or a class for an expanded clone.

>TRBJ2-1|NA|13|TRBV6-4|NA
TGTGCCAGCAGTGACCAACCGGGACTGGAGCAGTTCTTC
CASSDQPGLEQFF
>TRBJ2-7|TRBD2|15|TRBV5-4|few
TGTGCCAGCAGCTTGAGCGGGGGGACTTCCTACGAGCAGTACTTC
CASSLSGGTSYEQYF
>TRBJ2-1|NA|15|TRBV4-1|NA
TGCGCCAGCAGCCAAGAAGGGGGTTCGGGGAATGAGCAGTTCTTC
CASSQEGGSGNEQFF
>TRBJ2-3|NA|14|TRBV9|NA
TGTGCCAGCAGCGACCTTACTTTCACAGATACGCAGTATTTT
CASSDLTFTDTQYF
>TRBJ1-2|NA|16|TRBV18|NA
TGTGCCAGCTCACAGTCTTCCGGGACACCAAACTATGGCTACACCTTC
CASSQSSGTPNYGYTF
>TRBJ1-3|NA|14|TRBV5-1|NA
TGCGCCAGCAGCCCGGACCGAGGGGGAAACACCATATATTTT
CASSPDRGGNTIYF
>TRBJ1-5|NA|16|TRBV15|once
TGTGCCACCAGCAGATCAGGGACTTTGAGCAATCAGCCCCAGCATTTT
CATSRSGTLSNQPQHF
>TRBJ1-2|NA|15|TRBV30|NA
TGTGCCTGGAAGTTTGGTGGAGGGTTAGTCTATGGCTACACCTTC
CAWKFGGGLVYGYTF
>TRBJ2-7|TRBD1|14|TRBV30|NA
TGTGCCTGGGCAACCGGGACAGGGGCCAACGAGCAGTACTTC
CAWATGTGANEQYF
>TRBJ1-2|NA|12|TRBV29-1|once
TGCAGCGAAAGGGGGAAGGGGGATGGCTACACCTTC
CSERGKGDGYTF
>TRBJ2-7|NA|15|TRBV18|NA
TGTGCCAGCTCACCAAAACAGGGTACCGTCGGCGAGCAGTACTTC
CASSPKQGTVGEQYF
>TRBJ1-1|NA|14|TRBV4-3|NA
TGCGCCAGCAGCCAAGATAGCAGGAACACTGAAGCTTTCTTT
CASSQDSRNTEAFF
>TRBJ2-1|TRBD1|15|TRBV2|NA
TGTGCCAGCAGTAAAGGACAGGGGGTATACAATGAGCAGTTCTTC
CASSKGQGVYNEQFF
>TRBJ2-1|TRBD2|18|TRBV24-1|NA
TGTGCCACCAGTGGTACAACTAGCGGGATTCCCCTTGGGAATGAGCAGTTCTTC
CATSGTTSGIPLGNEQFF
>TRBJ2-1|NA|14|TRBV7-8|once
TGTGCCAGCAGCTTAGTGATGGGGGCCAATGAGCAGTTCTTC
CASSLVMGANEQFF
>TRBJ1-6|NA|14|TRBV6-5|NA
TGTGCCAGCAGTTATGTGGAGGGGAATTCACCCCTCCACTTT
CASSYVEGNSPLHF
>TRBJ1-6|TRBD1|15|TRBV28|NA
TGTGCCAGCAGCGAACAGGGGGCGCGGGGCTCACCCCTCCACTTT
CASSEQGARGSPLHF
>TRBJ2-3|TRBD2|15|TRBV28|NA
TGTGCCAGCAGCCGGCGGGGGACTAGCACAGATACGCAGTATTTT
CASSRRGTSTDTQYF
>TRBJ2-1|NA|16|TRBV19|NA
TGTGCCAGTAGTATAGATCAGGGAAACTCCTACAATGAGCAGTTCTTC
CASSIDQGNSYNEQFF
>TRBJ1-2|NA|13|TRBV7-8|NA
TGTGCCAGCAGCTTCGGGGGAAACCGGGGCTACACCTTC
CASSFGGNRGYTF
>TRBJ1-5|TRBD1|14|TRBV6-5|NA
TGTGCCAGCAGCACCGGGACAGGGACGCAGCCCCAGCATTTT
CASSTGTGTQPQHF
>TRBJ1-2|NA|14|TRBV2|few
TGTGCCAGCAGTGGGTTCGGGGATCGATATGGCTACACCTTC
CASSGFGDRYGYTF
>TRBJ2-3|TRBD2|19|TRBV5-1|NA
TGCGCCAGCAGCCATGGACTAGCGGGAGAGGGGGGTAGCACAGATACGCAGTATTTT
CASSHGLAGEGGSTDTQYF
>TRBJ2-2|NA|14|TRBV10-3|NA
TGTGCCATCAGTCAGGGCCAGGGGAGCGGGGAGCTGTTTTTT
CAISQGQGSGELFF
>TRBJ1-2|TRBD1|14|TRBV6-2/TRBV6-3|NA
TGTGCCAGCAGTCGACAGGGCACTAACTATGGCTACACCTTC
CASSRQGTNYGYTF
>TRBJ2-3|NA|14|TRBV5-1|once
TGCGCCAGCAGCTCCGATCCGGGCACAGATACGCAGTATTTT
CASSSDPGTDTQYF
>TRBJ2-3|NA|20|TRBV28|NA
TGTGCCAGCAGTTCCCTTTTCCCAAGGTGGGCTACTAGTAACACAGATACGCAGTATTTT
CASSSLFPRWATSNTDTQYF
>TRBJ1-1|NA|16|TRBV5-8|NA
TGTGCCAGCAGCTGGGAAAGGGGGTCAATGAACACTGAAGCTTTCTTT
CASSWERGSMNTEAFF
>TRBJ2-2|TRBD2|16|TRBV7-9|NA
TGTGCCAGCAGCCCCCCCCAGCGGGAGATCCTCGGGGAGCTGTTTTTT
CASSPPQREILGELFF
>TRBJ1-2|NA|17|TRBV29-1|NA
TGCAGCGTTCGACAGCGTGGGACAAGGGGTCAACTTTATGGCTACACCTTC
CSVRQRGTRGQLYGYTF
>TRBJ2-1|NA|15|TRBV5-6|NA
TGTGCCAGCAGCTCGGGCGGGGCCGGTTACAATGAGCAGTTCTTC
CASSSGGAGYNEQFF
>TRBJ1-1|NA|14|TRBV5-6|once
TGTGCCAGCAGCCGTGGACATCCGGGCACTGAAGCTTTCTTT
CASSRGHPGTEAFF
>TRBJ1-1|NA|15|TRBV4-2|NA
TGTGCCAGCAGCCAAGATGCCGGGATTGGCACTGAAGCTTTCTTT
CASSQDAGIGTEAFF
>TRBJ1-2|TRBD1|14|TRBV6-5|NA
TGTGCCAGCAGTACGGACAGGGGGGTTGATGGCTACACCTTC
CASSTDRGVDGYTF
>TRBJ1-2|NA|14|TRBV2|few
TGTGCCAGCAGTGAAGCGCAGGGTGGGTATGGCTACACCTTC
CASSEAQGGYGYTF
>TRBJ1-2|NA|13|TRBV9|NA
TGTGCCAGCAGCGTAGGTCAGGCGGGCGGCTACACCTTC
CASSVGQAGGYTF
>TRBJ2-7|NA|13|TRBV29-1|NA
TGCAGCGTTGACACCAGGGTAGGGGGCGAGCAGTACTTC
CSVDTRVGGEQYF
>TRBJ1-3|TRBD1|15|TRBV5-5|NA
TGTGCCAGCAGCTGGGACAGGGTCTCTGGAAACACCATATATTTT
CASSWDRVSGNTIYF
>TRBJ2-3|TRBD1|14|TRBV7-3|NA
TGTGCCAGCAGCTCAGGGGGCTGGCAAGATACGCAGTATTTT
CASSSGGWQDTQYF
>TRBJ2-3|NA|14|TRBV3-1/TRBV3-2|few
TGTGCCAGCAGCCAAGCCTTTTCCAGAGATACGCAGTATTTT
CASSQAFSRDTQYF
>TRBJ2-1|TRBD2|17|TRBV9|NA
TGTGCCAGCAGCGTAGGTCTGGCTAGCGGGAGTGACAATGAGCAGTTCTTC
CASSVGLASGSDNEQFF
>TRBJ1-1|NA|14|TRBV6-5|NA
TGTGCCAGCAGTTACCGACAGTTGAACACTGAAGCTTTCTTT
CASSYRQLNTEAFF